Listed below are T cell receptor beta chains from one sample, sequenced in a study of spatial heterogeneity in lung cancer. TCRdb re-analysed the 5' RACE reads in MiXCR, keeping a single row per CDR3 protein. The sample includes around 74,000 distinct CDR3 sequences, roughly 14% of them seen just once. Material: PBMCs, obtained at surgery. Receptors originate from a male donor with early-stage non-small cell lung cancer. Each CDR3 is given with its conserved first and last residue. The order of the fields is CDR3 DNA, CDR3 protein, J gene, V gene, D gene, clone size. A D gene is named only where the DNA matches it firmly. Size values are once, few and many counts, or a class for expanded clones, and some rows have none.

CDR3nt: TGCGCCAGCAGCTCCCGACTAGCGGGATCCACCGGGGAGCTGTTTTTT
CDR3aa: CASSSRLAGSTGELFF
j_gene: TRBJ2-2
v_gene: TRBV5-1
d_gene: TRBD2
abundance: few

CDR3nt: TGTGCCAGCAGTTCTACCCCCCAGGTATCAGGTAGCGGGACTAGCGAGCAGTACTTC
CDR3aa: CASSSTPQVSGSGTSEQYF
j_gene: TRBJ2-7
v_gene: TRBV6-1
d_gene: TRBD2
abundance: few

CDR3nt: TGTGCCAGCAGTCCCGGGGGAGGTCCTTTCATGGTAGGGAACACTGAAGCTTTCTTT
CDR3aa: CASSPGGGPFMVGNTEAFF
j_gene: TRBJ1-1
v_gene: TRBV12-3/TRBV12-4
d_gene: NA
abundance: once

CDR3nt: TGTGCCAGCAGTTCCACAGTACTAAGTTCCTACAATGAGCAGTTCTTC
CDR3aa: CASSSTVLSSYNEQFF
j_gene: TRBJ2-1
v_gene: TRBV27
d_gene: NA
abundance: NA

CDR3nt: TGCAGCGTTACTAGGGGGACAGCCAAAGGCTACACCTTC
CDR3aa: CSVTRGTAKGYTF
j_gene: TRBJ1-2
v_gene: TRBV29-1
d_gene: TRBD1
abundance: NA

CDR3nt: TGTGCCACCAGCAGAGAACGGGCAGAAAATCAGCCCCAGCATTTT
CDR3aa: CATSRERAENQPQHF
j_gene: TRBJ1-5
v_gene: TRBV15
d_gene: NA
abundance: few

CDR3nt: TGCAGCGTTCCGAAGGGGGAGGAGACCCAGTACTTC
CDR3aa: CSVPKGEETQYF
j_gene: TRBJ2-5
v_gene: TRBV29-1
d_gene: NA
abundance: many

CDR3nt: TGCGCCAGCAGCAGCCGGGACACTTCAGGCGTCCTGACTTTC
CDR3aa: CASSSRDTSGVLTF
j_gene: TRBJ2-6
v_gene: TRBV5-1
d_gene: NA
abundance: few

CDR3nt: TGTGCCACCAGCATAGGACTAGCGGGACGGTCATCCGGGGAGCTGTTTTTT
CDR3aa: CATSIGLAGRSSGELFF
j_gene: TRBJ2-2
v_gene: TRBV15
d_gene: TRBD2
abundance: NA

CDR3nt: TGTGCCAGCAGCCCTATCCTCGGACAGGGTAGCAATGAGCAGTTCTTC
CDR3aa: CASSPILGQGSNEQFF
j_gene: TRBJ2-1
v_gene: TRBV7-3
d_gene: TRBD1
abundance: many

CDR3nt: TGTGCCAGCACCCCGAACATTGGAGGCACAGATACGCAGTATTTT
CDR3aa: CASTPNIGGTDTQYF
j_gene: TRBJ2-3
v_gene: TRBV6-1
d_gene: NA
abundance: NA

CDR3nt: TGTGCCAGCAGCCTAGGCATCCTAGATAGCACAGATACGCAGTATTTT
CDR3aa: CASSLGILDSTDTQYF
j_gene: TRBJ2-3
v_gene: TRBV7-9
d_gene: NA
abundance: few

CDR3nt: TGCGCCAGCAGCCAAGGACCCGGGACAATGTACGAGCAGTACTTC
CDR3aa: CASSQGPGTMYEQYF
j_gene: TRBJ2-7
v_gene: TRBV4-3
d_gene: NA
abundance: NA

CDR3nt: TGTGCCAGCAGCCAAGAGAGGGCTAGCGGGCCGAGCACAGATACGCAGTATTTT
CDR3aa: CASSQERASGPSTDTQYF
j_gene: TRBJ2-3
v_gene: TRBV4-2
d_gene: TRBD2
abundance: many

CDR3nt: TGTGCCAGCAGTGAAGCAGGGAGGGGGTTGAATCAGCCCCAGCATTTT
CDR3aa: CASSEAGRGLNQPQHF
j_gene: TRBJ1-5
v_gene: TRBV2
d_gene: NA
abundance: NA

CDR3nt: TGTGCCAGCAGATTCAAAGGGTCACCCGGAAACACCATATATTTT
CDR3aa: CASRFKGSPGNTIYF
j_gene: TRBJ1-3
v_gene: TRBV7-2
d_gene: NA
abundance: few

CDR3nt: TGTGCCATCAGTGAAGCTGCGGCTGAGCAGTACTTC
CDR3aa: CAISEAAAEQYF
j_gene: TRBJ2-7
v_gene: TRBV10-3
d_gene: NA
abundance: medium-sized

CDR3nt: TGTGCCAGCAGTTTAAGGAACACCCGCACAGATACGCAGTATTTT
CDR3aa: CASSLRNTRTDTQYF
j_gene: TRBJ2-3
v_gene: TRBV12-3/TRBV12-4
d_gene: NA
abundance: NA

CDR3nt: TGCAGTGCTAGAGGAGTACAGGTCACTGAAGCTTTCTTT
CDR3aa: CSARGVQVTEAFF
j_gene: TRBJ1-1
v_gene: TRBV20-1
d_gene: NA
abundance: NA

CDR3nt: TGCAGTGCTAGAGATGCACAGGGTTTGTACGAGCAGTACTTC
CDR3aa: CSARDAQGLYEQYF
j_gene: TRBJ2-7
v_gene: TRBV20-1
d_gene: NA
abundance: NA

CDR3nt: TGTGCCAGCAGTGAAAACCGCAGGGATCAGCCCCAGCATTTT
CDR3aa: CASSENRRDQPQHF
j_gene: TRBJ1-5
v_gene: TRBV2
d_gene: NA
abundance: NA

CDR3nt: TGTGCCAGCCGACGTGAGCCTAATCAGCCCCAGCATTTT
CDR3aa: CASRREPNQPQHF
j_gene: TRBJ1-5
v_gene: TRBV28
d_gene: NA
abundance: NA

CDR3nt: TGCGCCAGCAGCCCGGGACTAGCGGGAGGGCCCTCGTACGAGCAGTACTTC
CDR3aa: CASSPGLAGGPSYEQYF
j_gene: TRBJ2-7
v_gene: TRBV5-1
d_gene: TRBD2
abundance: many

CDR3nt: TGTGCCAGCAGCCGTCTGGGACAGTTCCAAGAGACCCAGTACTTC
CDR3aa: CASSRLGQFQETQYF
j_gene: TRBJ2-5
v_gene: TRBV21-1
d_gene: NA
abundance: NA

CDR3nt: TGCGCCAGCAGCGTAGGACAGATCACCGGGGAGCTGTTTTTT
CDR3aa: CASSVGQITGELFF
j_gene: TRBJ2-2
v_gene: TRBV5-1
d_gene: NA
abundance: many

CDR3nt: TGTGCCAGCAGCGTAGAGGCAGGGACACACTCTGGAAACACCATATATTTT
CDR3aa: CASSVEAGTHSGNTIYF
j_gene: TRBJ1-3
v_gene: TRBV9
d_gene: NA
abundance: NA

CDR3nt: TGTGCCAGCAGTCCCCGCGGATATAGCAATCAGCCCCAGCATTTT
CDR3aa: CASSPRGYSNQPQHF
j_gene: TRBJ1-5
v_gene: TRBV28
d_gene: NA
abundance: medium-sized

CDR3nt: TGTGCCAGCGTAGGGACTAATAGCAATCAGCCCCAGCATTTT
CDR3aa: CASVGTNSNQPQHF
j_gene: TRBJ1-5
v_gene: TRBV7-9
d_gene: NA
abundance: NA

CDR3nt: TGTGCCAGCAGCCACTCGACAGGGGATAGCAATCAGCCCCAGCATTTT
CDR3aa: CASSHSTGDSNQPQHF
j_gene: TRBJ1-5
v_gene: TRBV4-2
d_gene: TRBD1
abundance: NA

CDR3nt: TGTGCCAGCAGCCCAAGACTAGCGGGAGACAACATTCAGTACTTC
CDR3aa: CASSPRLAGDNIQYF
j_gene: TRBJ2-4
v_gene: TRBV7-2
d_gene: TRBD2
abundance: NA

CDR3nt: TGTGCCAGCAGCGTAGGGGACTGGACAGGTCCCCACGAGCAGTACTTC
CDR3aa: CASSVGDWTGPHEQYF
j_gene: TRBJ2-7
v_gene: TRBV9
d_gene: NA
abundance: NA

CDR3nt: TGTGCCAGTAGCCGGGGACAGGTTGAAGACCAGCCCCAGCATTTT
CDR3aa: CASSRGQVEDQPQHF
j_gene: TRBJ1-5
v_gene: TRBV19
d_gene: TRBD1
abundance: few

CDR3nt: TGTGCCAGCAGCTTGGACGGGAGTCTAACTTACGAGCAGTACTTC
CDR3aa: CASSLDGSLTYEQYF
j_gene: TRBJ2-7
v_gene: TRBV5-8
d_gene: NA
abundance: NA

CDR3nt: TGCAGCGCCCTGAGGGGGGGATCCTACAATGAGCAGTTCTTC
CDR3aa: CSALRGGSYNEQFF
j_gene: TRBJ2-1
v_gene: TRBV29-1
d_gene: NA
abundance: many

CDR3nt: TGTGCCACTTCACGGGGGAGCTCCTACAATGAGCAGTTCTTC
CDR3aa: CATSRGSSYNEQFF
j_gene: TRBJ2-1
v_gene: TRBV19
d_gene: NA
abundance: NA

CDR3nt: TGTGCCAGCAGACTAGCACTATACAATGAGCAGTTCTTC
CDR3aa: CASRLALYNEQFF
j_gene: TRBJ2-1
v_gene: TRBV5-1
d_gene: TRBD2
abundance: NA

CDR3nt: TGTGCCAGCAGCCTAGGACAGAACACCGGGGAGCTGTTTTTT
CDR3aa: CASSLGQNTGELFF
j_gene: TRBJ2-2
v_gene: TRBV5-4
d_gene: NA
abundance: few